A selection of T cell receptor beta chains follows, all from one sample in a study of T cells in narcolepsy. Produced via immunoSEQ multiplex PCR; TCRdb's table is partial and in-frame only. The table records nearly 35,000 clones, about 80% of them present only once. The sample comprised memory (CD45RA-) CD4+ T cells from blood. These receptor sequences come from a human donor in good health. The CDR3 runs from the conserved cysteine through the conserved F or W. Each record gives: clone size, D gene, V gene, J gene, CDR3 protein, CDR3 DNA. A D gene is named only where the DNA matches it firmly. Not every row has a clone size; where given, it reads once, few, many or a size class.

>NA|TRBD1|TRBV5-6|TRBJ2-7
CASSKTGTAYEQYF
TGTGCCAGCAGCAAAACCGGGACAGCTTACGAGCAGTACTTC
>NA|TRBD1|TRBV11-3|TRBJ2-3
CASSPGTGAPDTQYF
TGTGCCAGCAGCCCCGGGACAGGGGCCCCAGATACGCAGTATTTT
>NA|NA|TRBV5-4|TRBJ1-6
CASSTGLIVRDSPLHF
TGTGCCAGCAGCACAGGGTTGATTGTTAGGGACTCACCCCTCCACTTT
>NA|TRBD2|TRBV30|TRBJ2-7
CAWSVQLAGYEQYF
TGTGCCTGGAGTGTACAACTAGCGGGGTACGAGCAGTACTTC
>NA|NA|TRBV6-5|TRBJ2-1
CASSYSRVYNEQFF
TGTGCCAGCAGTTACTCCCGGGTCTACAATGAGCAGTTCTTC
>once|NA|TRBV27|TRBJ2-5
CASSPLGSARETQYF
TGTGCCAGCAGCCCCCTCGGTTCTGCCCGAGAGACCCAGTACTTC
>NA|TRBD1|TRBV30|TRBJ1-2
CAWHEGTGGGYTF
TGTGCCTGGCACGAAGGGACAGGGGGCGGCTACACCTTC
>NA|TRBD1|TRBV6-5|TRBJ1-1
CASSQTLQGRAFF
TGTGCCAGCAGTCAAACACTACAGGGGAGAGCTTTCTTT
>NA|NA|TRBV2|TRBJ1-1
CASRTDFDTEAFF
TGTGCCAGCCGGACAGATTTTGACACTGAAGCTTTCTTT
>NA|TRBD1|TRBV6-6|TRBJ2-5
CASSRQGRVGETQYF
TGTGCCAGCAGTCGACAGGGCCGGGTGGGAGAGACCCAGTACTTC
>NA|NA|TRBV28|TRBJ2-1
CASRPPVDNEQFF
TGTGCCAGCAGACCCCCTGTCGACAATGAGCAGTTCTTC
>NA|NA|TRBV5-1|TRBJ2-5
CASSLDRGRETQYF
TGCGCCAGCAGCCTGGATAGGGGGAGGGAGACCCAGTACTTC
>NA|NA|TRBV10-2|TRBJ2-7
CASRPESGGDYEQYF
TGCGCCAGCAGACCAGAGTCGGGGGGCGACTACGAGCAGTACTTC
>NA|NA|TRBV18|TRBJ1-5
CASSPDSYSNQPQHF
TGTGCCAGCTCTCCTGACAGCTATAGCAATCAGCCCCAGCATTTT
>NA|NA|TRBV5-6|TRBJ2-3
CASTQGSVRADTQYF
TGTGCCAGCACCCAAGGCTCGGTCAGAGCAGATACGCAGTATTTT
>once|NA|TRBV7-2|TRBJ1-1
CASSLYPNTEAFF
TGTGCCAGCAGCTTATACCCCAACACTGAAGCTTTCTTT
>NA|NA|TRBV5-5|TRBJ2-7
CASSYTAGSSYEQYF
TGTGCCAGCAGCTACACCGCAGGGAGCTCCTACGAGCAGTACTTC
>NA|NA|TRBV7-8|TRBJ1-1
CASSSHDETEAFF
TGTGCCAGCAGCTCACACGACGAGACTGAAGCTTTCTTT
>once|TRBD1|TRBV7-9|TRBJ2-5
CASSLRDRQETQYF
TGTGCCAGCAGCTTAAGGGACAGACAAGAGACCCAGTACTTC
>NA|NA|TRBV18|TRBJ2-5
CASSLGKEGETQYF
TGTGCCAGCTCACTCGGGAAGGAAGGGGAGACCCAGTACTTC
>NA|NA|TRBV10-1|TRBJ2-1
CASSEILAGEQFF
TGCGCCAGCAGTGAGATACTAGCTGGTGAGCAGTTCTTC
>NA|TRBD1|TRBV27|TRBJ2-7
CASSPLTGQGAHEQYF
TGTGCCAGCAGTCCCTTAACGGGACAGGGGGCCCACGAGCAGTACTTC
>NA|NA|TRBV7-2|TRBJ2-2
CASNPPSSRRAGELFF
TGTGCCAGCAACCCTCCTTCGTCCAGGCGGGCCGGGGAGCTGTTTTTT
>NA|NA|TRBV6-5|TRBJ1-6
CASSELWDSPLHF
TGTGCCAGCAGTGAACTGTGGGATTCACCCCTCCACTTT
>NA|NA|TRBV19|TRBJ1-1
CASMKGNTEAFF
TGTGCCAGTATGAAAGGGAACACTGAAGCTTTCTTT
>NA|NA|TRBV6-1|TRBJ2-5
CASTALGYKETQYF
TGTGCCAGCACCGCACTGGGGTACAAAGAGACCCAGTACTTC
>once|NA|TRBV4-1|TRBJ2-1
CASSQGLGEQFF
TGCGCCAGCAGCCAAGGACTGGGGGAGCAGTTCTTC
>NA|NA|TRBV5-6|TRBJ2-2
CASSPISGLQRTGELFF
TGTGCCAGCAGCCCGATTTCGGGACTCCAACGCACCGGGGAGCTGTTTTTT
>NA|TRBD1|TRBV2|TRBJ1-1
CASRLRTGDSNTEAFF
TGTGCCAGCAGGCTAAGGACAGGGGATTCGAACACTGAAGCTTTCTTT
>NA|TRBD1|TRBV7-3|TRBJ1-1
CASSPGQGRAEAFF
TGTGCCAGCAGCCCCGGACAGGGGAGGGCTGAAGCTTTCTTT
>NA|TRBD2|TRBV25-1|TRBJ2-1
CASSPLAGVDNEQFF
TGTGCCAGCAGCCCTCTAGCGGGGGTAGACAATGAGCAGTTCTTC
>once|NA|TRBV6-1|TRBJ1-1
CASSGSRSGNTEAFF
TGTGCCAGCAGTGGTTCGAGGTCCGGGAACACTGAAGCTTTCTTT
>NA|NA|TRBV6-1|TRBJ2-7
CASSDEPLSRLYEQYF
TGTGCCAGCAGTGATGAGCCGTTAAGTCGGCTGTACGAGCAGTACTTC
>NA|TRBD1|TRBV6-5|TRBJ2-2
CASRRDSNTGELFF
TGTGCCAGCCGTCGGGACAGCAACACCGGGGAGCTGTTTTTT
>NA|NA|TRBV25-1|TRBJ2-6
CASSDGPDSGANVLTF
TGTGCCAGCAGTGATGGACCCGACTCTGGGGCCAACGTCCTGACTTTC
>NA|TRBD1|TRBV7-2|TRBJ2-7
CASSSHRGRYEQYF
TGTGCCAGCAGCTCTCACAGGGGGAGGTACGAGCAGTACTTC
>NA|NA|TRBV30|TRBJ2-5
CAWSGRGETQYF
TGTGCCTGGAGTGGTAGGGGAGAGACCCAGTACTTC
>NA|NA|TRBV21-1|TRBJ2-3
CASSKGCGYRRYTDTQYF
TGTGCCAGCAGCAAGGGGTGTGGGTACAGACGTTACACAGATACGCAGTATTTT
>NA|NA|TRBV6-6|TRBJ1-1
CASSLTGWLNTEAFF
TGTGCCAGCAGTTTGACAGGTTGGCTGAACACTGAAGCTTTCTTT
>once|NA|TRBV2|TRBJ1-2
CASSEAGVGYTF
TGTGCCAGCAGTGAAGCGGGAGTTGGCTACACCTTC
>NA|NA|TRBV5-6|TRBJ2-5
CASSRRGIEETQYF
TGTGCCAGCAGCCGCCGAGGTATAGAAGAGACCCAGTACTTC
>NA|NA|TRBV5-4|TRBJ1-2
CASSLAKVDYYGYTF
TGTGCCAGCAGCTTGGCTAAGGTGGATTACTATGGCTACACCTTC
>NA|NA|TRBV5-4|TRBJ2-3
CASSRTPGLNTDTQYF
TGTGCCAGCAGCCGTACACCGGGACTCAACACAGATACGCAGTATTTT
>few|NA|TRBV19|TRBJ2-3
CASRPPTSTDTQYF
TGTGCCAGCCGACCGCCAACTAGCACAGATACGCAGTATTTT
>NA|NA|TRBV29-1|TRBJ1-1
CSVAPGRGGATEAFF
TGCAGCGTTGCCCCCGGCAGGGGTGGGGCCACTGAAGCTTTCTTT
>NA|TRBD2|TRBV9|TRBJ2-7
CASSVGEREFHEQYF
TGTGCCAGCAGCGTAGGGGAGCGGGAGTTCCACGAGCAGTACTTC
>NA|TRBD2|TRBV7-2|TRBJ2-7
CASSFISGRPGEQYF
TGTGCCAGCAGCTTTATTAGCGGGAGGCCAGGGGAGCAGTACTTC
>once|NA|TRBV19|TRBJ1-5
CASSIDPGVQPQHF
TGTGCCAGTAGTATAGATCCGGGGGTTCAGCCCCAGCATTTT
>NA|NA|TRBV5-1|TRBJ2-5
CASSLRGVSLETQYF
TGCGCCAGCAGCTTGAGAGGGGTTTCTTTGGAGACCCAGTACTTC
>NA|NA|TRBV14|TRBJ1-6
CASSQGGQGSPLHF
TGTGCCAGCAGCCAGGGAGGGCAAGGTTCACCCCTCCACTTT
>few|TRBD2|TRBV10-1|TRBJ2-7
CASSASGGYEQYF
TGCGCCAGCAGTGCTAGCGGGGGCTACGAGCAGTACTTC
>NA|TRBD1|TRBV30|TRBJ1-1
CAWMPGQLNTEAFF
TGTGCCTGGATGCCGGGACAGCTGAACACTGAAGCTTTCTTT
>NA|NA|TRBV4-1|TRBJ2-3
CASSQGASTDTQYF
TGCGCCAGCAGCCAAGGGGCAAGCACAGATACGCAGTATTTT
>NA|TRBD2|TRBV5-1|TRBJ2-5
CASSFSGRPETQYF
TGCGCCAGCAGCTTCAGCGGGAGGCCAGAGACCCAGTACTTC